The source of this T cell receptor (beta chain) is a study of blood T cell repertoires in COVID-19. Study details: PBMCs, B-cell-depleted T cells, or T cells were the source of the cDNA or gDNA that made up the material.

How the authors handled the data: Quantification of nucleated cells was approximated via reference gene primer amplification. Repertoires were generated with immunoSEQ multiplex PCR, while TCRdb's copy carries only in-frame clones and drops some. The V and J calls and clone size come from that table; D and trimming were worked out from the DNA. The sample holds fewer than 120,000 clones, about four fifths seen once. CDR3 length: 17 residues. Germline CDR1 is LNHDA and CDR2 is SQIVND (reference sequence). The V and J ends lost 6 bases and 7 bases, in that order; junction bases with no gene match: 16. Specimen: peripheral blood. The V and J genes are TRBV19 and TRBJ2-1; 9 nucleotides match TRBD1. The clonotype originates from a woman aged 55-69 years with acute or convalescent COVID-19. The CDR3 loop is CASSPLLGQGDRNEQFF. The CDR3 region has the DNA TGTGCCAGTAGCCCCCTGCTGGGACAGGGAGATCGGAATGAGCAGTTCTTC.